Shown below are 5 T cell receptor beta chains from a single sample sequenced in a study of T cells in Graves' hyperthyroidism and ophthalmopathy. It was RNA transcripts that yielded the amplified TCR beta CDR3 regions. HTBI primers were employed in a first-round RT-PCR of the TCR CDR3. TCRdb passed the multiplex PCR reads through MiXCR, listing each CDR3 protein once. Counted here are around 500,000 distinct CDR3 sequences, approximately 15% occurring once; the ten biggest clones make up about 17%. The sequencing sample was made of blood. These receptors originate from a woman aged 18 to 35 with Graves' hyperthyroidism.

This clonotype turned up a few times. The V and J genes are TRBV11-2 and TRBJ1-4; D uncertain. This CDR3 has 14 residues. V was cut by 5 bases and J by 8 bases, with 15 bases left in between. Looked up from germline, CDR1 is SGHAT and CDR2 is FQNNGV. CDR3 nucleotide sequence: TGTGCCAGCAGCCGGACGTATGCTGACGAAAAACTGTTTTTT. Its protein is CASSRTYADEKLFF.

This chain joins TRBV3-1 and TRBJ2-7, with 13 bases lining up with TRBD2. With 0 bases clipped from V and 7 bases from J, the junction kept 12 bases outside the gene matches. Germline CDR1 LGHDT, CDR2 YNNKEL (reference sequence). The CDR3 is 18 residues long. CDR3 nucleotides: TGTGCCAGCAGCCAAGAAAGCCCACTAGCGGGAGGGCCGGGGGAGCAGTACTTC. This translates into CASSQESPLAGGPGEQYF.

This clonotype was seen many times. CDR3 coding DNA: TGTGCCAGCAGCCCCCCCGGGCCCAATGAGCAGTTCTTC. Its protein is CASSPPGPNEQFF. This chain connects TRBV11-2 to TRBJ2-1; D ambiguous. Germline loops: CDR1 SGHAT, CDR2 FQNNGV. This CDR3 is built from 13 residues. The ends were cut back, 5 bases at V and 6 bases at J, with 11 bases in the middle.

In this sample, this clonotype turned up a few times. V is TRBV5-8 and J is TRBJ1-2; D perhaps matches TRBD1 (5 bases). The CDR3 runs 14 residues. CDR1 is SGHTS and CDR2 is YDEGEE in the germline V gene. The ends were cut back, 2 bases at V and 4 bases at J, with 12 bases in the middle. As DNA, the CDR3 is TGTGCCAGCAGCTTTGAGATGGGACCCTATGGCTACACCTTC. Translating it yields CASSFEMGPYGYTF.

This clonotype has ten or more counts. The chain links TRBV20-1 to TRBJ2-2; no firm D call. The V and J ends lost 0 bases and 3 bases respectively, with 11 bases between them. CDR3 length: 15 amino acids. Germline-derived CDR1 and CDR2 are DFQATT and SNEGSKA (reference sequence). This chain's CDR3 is CSARDQLKDTGELFF. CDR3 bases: TGCAGTGCTAGAGATCAGCTAAAGGACACCGGGGAGCTGTTTTTT.